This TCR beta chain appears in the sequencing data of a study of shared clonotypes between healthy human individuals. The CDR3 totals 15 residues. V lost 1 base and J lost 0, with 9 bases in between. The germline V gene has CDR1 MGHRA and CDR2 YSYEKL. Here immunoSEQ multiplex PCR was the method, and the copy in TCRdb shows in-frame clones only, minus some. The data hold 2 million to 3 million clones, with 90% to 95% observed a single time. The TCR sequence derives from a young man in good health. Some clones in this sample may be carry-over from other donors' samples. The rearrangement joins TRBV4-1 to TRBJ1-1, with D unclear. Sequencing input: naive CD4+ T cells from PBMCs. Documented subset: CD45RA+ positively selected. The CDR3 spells CASSQAGVMNTEAFF. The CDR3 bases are TGCGCCAGCAGCCAAGCTGGGGTCATGAACACTGAAGCTTTCTTT.